This T cell receptor beta chain derives from a study of T cells in Graves' hyperthyroidism and ophthalmopathy. Points from the study as a whole: Through a model of 13 V-J features, ophthalmopathy was separated from stable hyperthyroidism.

Among the patients, aged 18 to 65, hyperthyroidism was newly diagnosed and had lasted under 2 months. PBMCs were derived from 7.5 to 10 ml fresh peripheral blood. With 0 bases clipped from V and 0 bases from J, the junction kept 5 bases outside the gene matches. CDR1 SGHRS and CDR2 YFSETQ come from the germline V gene. CDR3 length: 18 amino acids. Researchers took RNA transcripts and amplified the TCR beta CDR3 regions from them. The HTBI primer set was used in a first-round RT-PCR of the TCR CDR3. TCRdb analysed the multiplex PCR reads with MiXCR anew, one entry per CDR3 protein. This table holds approximately 330,000 distinct CDR3 sequences, roughly 21% found once. This clonotype was observed at least ten times. Its antigen remains unknown.

Sequenced input: blood. This sequence originates from a woman aged 50 to 60 with Graves' hyperthyroidism. This rearrangement joins TRBV5-1 to TRBJ2-1; 11 bases line up with TRBD2. CDR3 sequence: CASSLVLAGGSSYNEQFF. The CDR3 nucleotides are TGCGCCAGCAGCTTGGTCCTAGCGGGGGGCAGCTCCTACAATGAGCAGTTCTTC.